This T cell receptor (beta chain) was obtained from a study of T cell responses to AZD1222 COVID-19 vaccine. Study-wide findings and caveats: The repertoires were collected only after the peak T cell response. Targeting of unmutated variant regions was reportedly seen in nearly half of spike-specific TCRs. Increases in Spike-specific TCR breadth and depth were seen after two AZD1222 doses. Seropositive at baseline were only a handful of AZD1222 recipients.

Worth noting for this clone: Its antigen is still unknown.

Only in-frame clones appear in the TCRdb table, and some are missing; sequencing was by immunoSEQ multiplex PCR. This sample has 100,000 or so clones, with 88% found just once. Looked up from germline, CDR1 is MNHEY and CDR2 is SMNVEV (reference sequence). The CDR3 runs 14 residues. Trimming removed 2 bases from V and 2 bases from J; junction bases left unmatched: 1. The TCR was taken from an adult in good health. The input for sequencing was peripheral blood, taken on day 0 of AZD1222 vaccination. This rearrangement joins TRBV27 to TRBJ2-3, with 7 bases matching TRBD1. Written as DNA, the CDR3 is TGTGCCAGCAGTTTAGACAGGGACACAGATACGCAGTATTTT. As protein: CASSLDRDTDTQYF.